These 20 T cell receptor beta chains share one sample of origin, sequenced in a study of breast tumors, draining lymph nodes, adjacent tissues. A single record per CDR3 protein comes from TCRdb applying MiXCR to the multiplex PCR reads. The table has about 200,000 distinct CDR3 sequences, 31% seen once; the top ten hold more than 4%. The lymph nodes were axillary draining lymph nodes from breast cancer patients. The sequencing sample was made of axillary lymph node tissue. These receptor sequences come from a female donor with breast cancer. Some clones in this sample may be carry-over from other donors' samples.

This clonotype was seen many times. The chain carries TRBV5-1 and TRBJ1-4; D uncertain. Germline V gives CDR1 SGHRS, CDR2 YFSETQ. V was clipped by 4 bases and J by 4 bases, with 11 bases between them. The CDR3 covers 14 residues. The CDR3 loop is CASSPDTYNEKLFF. The CDR3 DNA follows: TGCGCCAGCAGCCCTGACACGTATAATGAAAAACTGTTTTTT.

This clonotype was seen many times. The rearrangement uses TRBV6-6 and TRBJ2-1; D remains unclear. Trimming stripped 7 bases from V and 0 bases from J, with 13 bases between. The CDR3 sequence is 15 residues long. Germline CDR1 is MNHNY and CDR2 is SVGAGI (reference sequence). The CDR3 coding sequence is TGTGCCAGCATAGCAGCCACCAGCTCCTACAATGAGCAGTTCTTC. Its translation: CASIAATSSYNEQFF.

In the case of this clonotype: The junction shows a germline mismatch at one end, possibly a read error. This chain joins TRBV7-2 and TRBJ1-2, with 7 bases matching TRBD1. In germline, CDR1 is SGHTA, CDR2 FQGNSA. The CDR3 is 15 amino acids. CDR3 nucleotide sequence: TGTGCCAGCAGCTCCAACAGGGGTTGGGGGTATGGCTACCCCTTC. Residues: CASSSNRGWGYGYPF.

This clonotype has at least ten counts. This chain links TRBV7-9 with TRBJ2-7; 8 positions match TRBD1. Unmatched junction bases numbered 1, after V lost 3 bases and J lost 6 bases. CDR1 and CDR2 from the germline V gene are SEHNR and FQNEAQ (reference sequence). The CDR3 extends over 12 amino acids. The CDR3 loop is CASSFDRGEQYF. The CDR3 DNA reads TGTGCCAGCAGCTTCGACAGGGGCGAGCAGTACTTC.

Comments on this clonotype: A much larger clone sits a single nucleotide away, making a read error possible. This chain joins TRBV5-1 and TRBJ2-3; the D is unclear. The J call could be wrong; TRBJ1-5 is a better fit for the DNA end. Germline-derived CDR1 and CDR2 are SGHRS and YFSETQ. The CDR3 covers 16 residues. The CDR3 loop reads CASSLMLASSTDTQHF. CDR3 nucleotides: TGCGCCAGCAGCTTGATGCTAGCGAGCAGCACAGATACGCAGCATTTT.

This chain joins TRBV12-3 or TRBV12-4 and TRBJ1-4; D is ambiguous. V lost 4 bases, J lost 8 bases, and 8 bases lay in between. This CDR3 spans 12 amino acids. CDR3 sequence (DNA): TGTGCCAGCAGTTCGGAAAGAGAAAAACTGTTTTTT. Its translation: CASSSEREKLFF.

In this sample, this clonotype turned up many times. This chain links TRBV20-1 with TRBJ1-2, with TRBD1 matching 8 bases. In germline, CDR1 is DFQATT, CDR2 SNEGSKA (reference sequence). Trimming removed 6 bases from V and 4 bases from J; junction bases left unmatched: 7. There are 13 residues in the CDR3. The CDR3 protein is CSAASGGVYGYTF. The DNA of the CDR3 is TGCAGTGCGGCCTCAGGGGGCGTCTATGGCTACACCTTC.

This clonotype was detected many times. The V and J genes are TRBV10-3 and TRBJ2-5; 7 nucleotides line up with TRBD2. Germline CDR1 is ENHRY and CDR2 is SYGVKD. Unmatched junction bases numbered 3, after V lost 3 bases and J lost 5 bases. This CDR3 contains 13 residues. Here the CDR3 reads CAISDGGGETQYF. For the CDR3, the DNA is TGTGCCATCAGTGATGGGGGGGGGGAGACCCAGTACTTC.

Many counts were recorded for this clonotype. CDR3 coding DNA: TGCGCCAGCAGCCAAGGAGACCATATAGGAGGCTACACCTTC. Amino acid sequence: CASSQGDHIGGYTF. The chain couples TRBV4-1 to TRBJ1-2; D remains unclear. This CDR3 has 14 residues. V shed 1 base and J shed 8 bases, with 14 bases lying between them. Germline V gene sequence: CDR1 MGHRA, CDR2 YSYEKL.

The chain links TRBV7-3 to TRBJ2-1, with 14 positions matching TRBD2. CDR3 size: 16 residues. CDR1 is SGHTA and CDR2 is FQGTGA in the germline V gene. Trimming at V came to 5 bases and at J to 6 bases, leaving 6 bases not matched to a gene. The CDR3 is CASSRLAGGRGNEQFF. Here the CDR3 DNA reads TGTGCCAGCAGCCGACTAGCGGGGGGGCGGGGCAATGAGCAGTTCTTC.

Comment on this clonotype: This may be a read error: a much more frequent sequence differs by one nucleotide. This chain connects TRBV20-1 to TRBJ2-5, with TRBD2 matching over 7 bases. The CDR3 covers 11 residues. CDR1 is DFQATT and CDR2 is SNEGSKA in the germline V gene (reference sequence). Here the CDR3 DNA reads TGCAGTGCTTGGGTGGGGGGGACCCAGTCCTTC. Amino acid sequence: CSAWVGGTQSF.

Worth noting for this clonotype: One end of the junction is discordant with germline, which a read error may explain. V is TRBV7-9 and J is TRBJ1-6; D remains ambiguous. This CDR3 comprises 12 residues. Germline lookup yields CDR1 SEHNR and CDR2 FQNEAQ (reference sequence). CDR3 loop: CASGPGDSPPHF. The CDR3 region has the DNA TGTGCCAGCGGCCCCGGTGATTCACCCCCCCACTTT.

This clonotype was counted many times. CDR3: CSGDDSQGYTF. DNA of the CDR3: TGCAGCGGAGATGACAGCCAAGGCTACACCTTC. This chain links TRBV29-1 with TRBJ1-2; D perhaps matches TRBD1 (5 bases). Looked up from germline, CDR1 is SQVTM and CDR2 is ANQGSEA. The CDR3 runs to 11 residues. The V end was cut by 7 bases, the J end by 8 bases, with 14 bases between.

Remarks on this clonotype: A much bigger clone sits one base away, suggesting this may be a read error. CDR3 bases: TGCAGTGCCCTAGGGTTGGACTATGGCTCCACCTTC. It is translated as CSALGLDYGSTF. The V call is TRBV20-1, the J call TRBJ1-2; unclear D gene. In germline, CDR1 is DFQATT, CDR2 SNEGSKA (reference sequence). CDR3 length: 12 residues.

This clonotype was counted at least ten times. The chain carries TRBV2 and TRBJ2-3, with D perhaps matching TRBD1 (6 bases). The V end was cut by 6 bases, the J end by 5 bases, with 18 bases between. CDR3 size: 15 residues. CDR1 is SNHLY and CDR2 is FYNNEI in the germline V gene. The CDR3 region has the DNA TGTGCCAGCAGCCAGGGGTCTCGGCGTGGAGATACGCAGTATTTT. Its protein product is CASSQGSRRGDTQYF.

This clonotype occurred once. A much larger clone differs by one base, so this may be a read error. The chain combines TRBV5-4 with TRBJ2-2; D not certain. Germline CDR1 SGHNT, CDR2 YYREEE (reference sequence). The CDR3 length is 15 residues. V was cut by 1 base and J by 6 bases, with 13 bases left in between. CDR3 protein: CASSLYRALAGELFF. The CDR3 coding sequence is TGTGCCAGCAGCTTGTACCGTGCGTTGGCCGGGGAGCTGTTTTTT.

This rearrangement joins TRBV6-2 or TRBV6-3 to TRBJ2-1, with TRBD1 identical over 8 bases. With V trimmed by 0 bases and J by 5 bases, 6 bases remained unmatched. Germline lookup yields CDR1 MNHEY and CDR2 SVGEGT. This CDR3 comprises 16 residues. CDR3 nucleotides: TGTGCCAGCAGTTACTCGATTCGACAGGGGAACAATGAGCAGTTCTTC. It codes for CASSYSIRQGNNEQFF.

This clonotype appeared many times. The V gene is TRBV20-1, the J gene TRBJ2-1, with a possible D match to TRBD2 (5 bases). The CDR3 loop spans 15 amino acids. Per the germline V gene, CDR1 is DFQATT and CDR2 is SNEGSKA (reference sequence). V lost 6 bases and J 0 bases, leaving 15 bases between the germline ends. The CDR3 region is CSAEAAMNSYNEQFF. For the CDR3, the DNA is TGCAGTGCGGAGGCAGCGATGAACTCCTACAATGAGCAGTTCTTC.

This clonotype was found many times. This rearrangement joins TRBV25-1 to TRBJ1-3; D unclear. This CDR3 is built from 14 residues. Between the trimmed V and J ends, which lost 1 base and 0 bases, there was a span of 4 bases. CDR1 and CDR2 (germline): MGHDK, SYGVNS. The CDR3 here is CASSESGSGNTIYF. In DNA, the CDR3 is TGTGCCAGCAGTGAATCAGGCTCTGGAAACACCATATATTTT.

Concerning this clonotype itself: This may arise from a read error, as a much more abundant clone is one base away. The chain combines TRBV4-2 with TRBJ2-1, with D possibly matching TRBD1 (7 bases). Between the trimmed V and J ends, which lost 5 bases and 9 bases, there was a span of 26 bases. The CDR3 totals 17 residues. The germline V gene encodes CDR1 LGHNA and CDR2 YNFKEQ. The CDR3 sequence: CASSLANWRGYRGEQFF. The CDR3 DNA follows: TGTGCCAGCAGCTTAGCTAATTGGAGGGGGTACAGGGGTGAGCAGTTCTTC.